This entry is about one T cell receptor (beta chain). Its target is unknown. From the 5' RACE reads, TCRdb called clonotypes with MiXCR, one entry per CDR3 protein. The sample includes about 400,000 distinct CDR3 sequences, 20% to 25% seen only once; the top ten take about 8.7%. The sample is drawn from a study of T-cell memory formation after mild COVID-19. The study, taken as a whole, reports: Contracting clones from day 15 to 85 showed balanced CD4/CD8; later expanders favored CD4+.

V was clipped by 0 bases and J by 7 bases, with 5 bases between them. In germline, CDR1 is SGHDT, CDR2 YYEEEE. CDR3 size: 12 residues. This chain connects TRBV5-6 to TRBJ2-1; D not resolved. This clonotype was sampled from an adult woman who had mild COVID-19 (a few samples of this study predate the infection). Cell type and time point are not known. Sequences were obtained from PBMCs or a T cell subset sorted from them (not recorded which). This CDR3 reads CASSLVENEQFF. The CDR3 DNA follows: TGTGCCAGCAGCTTGGTCGAAAATGAGCAGTTCTTC.